The next 7 T cell receptor beta chains were all read from a single sample in a study of cytotoxic CD8 clonotypes in ibrutinib-treated CLL. Profiled with immunoSEQ multiplex PCR; TCRdb holds only in-frame clones, not every one. The sample consists of 250,000 to 350,000 clones, less than 85% of them appearing once. The specimen was PBMCs, collected at disease progression, from a patient treated with ibrutinib. These TCRs come from a human donor with chronic lymphocytic leukemia.

The chain links TRBV27 to TRBJ1-4; D call uncertain. Germline V gene sequence: CDR1 MNHEY, CDR2 SMNVEV (reference sequence). This CDR3 is 13 amino acids long. The CDR3 DNA follows: TGTGCGACGAGAGGAGCAACTAATGAAAAACTGTTTTTT. This encodes CATRGATNEKLFF. The whole variable domain, remainder taken from reference TRBV27 and TRBJ1-4, is EAQVTQNPRYLITVTGKKLTVTCSQNMNHEYMSWYRQDPGLGLRQIYYSMNVEVTDKGDVPEGYKVSRKEKRNFPLILESPSPNQTSLYFCATRGATNEKLFFGSGTQLSVL.

The rearrangement joins TRBV5-1 to TRBJ2-3, with a tentative D call TRBD2 (5 bases). This CDR3 has 12 amino acids. V shed 7 bases and J shed 7 bases, with 13 bases lying between them. Germline V gene lookup returns CDR1 SGHRS and CDR2 YFSETQ. The CDR3: CASGKGANTQYF. CDR3 bases: TGCGCCAGCGGAAAGGGAGCGAATACGCAGTATTTT. Variable domain in full (rest from reference TRBV5-1 and TRBJ2-3): KAGVTQTPRYLIKTRGQQVTLSCSPISGHRSVSWYQQTPGQGLQFLFEYFSETQRNKGNFPGRFSGRQFSNSRSEMNVSTLELGDSALYLCASGKGANTQYFGPGTRLTVL.

This clone was found many times. The chain is built from TRBV4-3 and TRBJ2-2, with D unresolved. V lost 0 bases and J 6 bases, leaving 5 bases between the germline ends. CDR3 length: 13 amino acids. The germline V gene encodes CDR1 LGHNA and CDR2 YSLEER. CDR3 sequence reads: CASSQDWAGELFF. For the CDR3, the DNA is TGCGCCAGCAGCCAAGACTGGGCCGGGGAGCTGTTTTTT.

This CDR3 is CASSLGTGTDTQYF. In DNA, the CDR3 is TGTGCCAGCAGCTTAGGGACGGGCACAGATACGCAGTATTTT. V gene TRBV11-2 combines with J gene TRBJ2-3, with no clear D. Germline V gene lookup returns CDR1 SGHAT and CDR2 FQNNGV. V gave up 1 base and J gave up 1 base, with 6 bases separating them. The CDR3 loop spans 14 amino acids.

This clone showed up just once. The gene calls are TRBV5-1 and TRBJ2-1; possible D gene TRBD1, 6 bases. The CDR3 has 15 amino acids. Trimming shortened V by 6 bases and J by 0 bases, and 13 bases separated the two germline ends. CDR1 is SGHRS and CDR2 is YFSETQ in the germline V gene. The CDR3 DNA reads TGCGCCAGCAACAGGGCTTGGAGCTCCTACAATGAGCAGTTCTTC. This encodes CASNRAWSSYNEQFF.

The chain recombines TRBV28 with TRBJ2-7, with a possible D match to TRBD2 (5 bases). The CDR3 extends over 13 amino acids. Between the trimmed V and J ends, which lost 7 bases and 6 bases, there was a span of 16 bases. Germline values: CDR1 MDHEN, CDR2 SYDVKM. The CDR3 DNA reads TGTGCCAGCACGGGGTCTTTCGGTGGCGAGCAGTACTTC. It encodes CASTGSFGGEQYF.

The J gene is TRBJ1-6, the V gene TRBV4-1; D is perhaps TRBD1 (5 bases). The CDR3 loop spans 16 amino acids. The germline V gene encodes CDR1 MGHRA and CDR2 YSYEKL. V was cut by 1 base and J by 9 bases, with 16 bases left in between. In nucleotides, the CDR3 is TGCGCCAGCAGCCAAGTTTCCAGGGTCGACGGTTCACCCCTCCACTTT. Protein: CASSQVSRVDGSPLHF.